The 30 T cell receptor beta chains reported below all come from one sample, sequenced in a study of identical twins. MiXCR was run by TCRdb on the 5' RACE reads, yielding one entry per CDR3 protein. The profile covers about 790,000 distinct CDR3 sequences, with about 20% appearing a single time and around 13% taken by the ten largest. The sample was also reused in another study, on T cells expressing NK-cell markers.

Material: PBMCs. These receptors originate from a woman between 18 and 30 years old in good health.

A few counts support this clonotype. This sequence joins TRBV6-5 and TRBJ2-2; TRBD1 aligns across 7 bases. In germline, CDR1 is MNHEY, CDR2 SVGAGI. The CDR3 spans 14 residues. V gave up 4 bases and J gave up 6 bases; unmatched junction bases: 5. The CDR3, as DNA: TGTGCCAGCAGTTGGACAGGACCCCCCGGGGAGCTGTTTTTT. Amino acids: CASSWTGPPGELFF.

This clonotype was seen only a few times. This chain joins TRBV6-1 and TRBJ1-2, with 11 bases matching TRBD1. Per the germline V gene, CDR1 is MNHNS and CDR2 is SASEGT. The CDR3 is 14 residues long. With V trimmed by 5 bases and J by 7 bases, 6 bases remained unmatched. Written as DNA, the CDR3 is TGTGCCAGCAGTAAAGGGACAGGGGGTGTTGGCTACACCTTC. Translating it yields CASSKGTGGVGYTF.

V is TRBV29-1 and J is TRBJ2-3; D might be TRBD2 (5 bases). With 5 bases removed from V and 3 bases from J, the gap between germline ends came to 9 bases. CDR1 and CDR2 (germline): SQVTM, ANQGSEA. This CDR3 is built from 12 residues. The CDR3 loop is CSVPRGTDTQYF. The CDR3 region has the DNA TGCAGCGTTCCAAGAGGGACAGATACGCAGTATTTT.

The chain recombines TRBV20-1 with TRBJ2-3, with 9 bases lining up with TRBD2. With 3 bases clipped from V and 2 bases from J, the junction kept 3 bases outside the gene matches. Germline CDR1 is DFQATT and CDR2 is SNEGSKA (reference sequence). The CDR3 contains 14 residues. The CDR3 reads CSASERGATDTQYF. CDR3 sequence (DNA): TGCAGTGCTAGCGAGCGGGGGGCCACAGATACGCAGTATTTT.

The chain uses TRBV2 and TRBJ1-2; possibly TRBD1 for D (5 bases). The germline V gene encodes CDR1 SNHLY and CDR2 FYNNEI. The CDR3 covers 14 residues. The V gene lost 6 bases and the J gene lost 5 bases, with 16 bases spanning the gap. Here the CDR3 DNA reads TGTGCCAGCAGGGGCGGGTCAGGGAGGTATGGCTACACCTTC. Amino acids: CASRGGSGRYGYTF.

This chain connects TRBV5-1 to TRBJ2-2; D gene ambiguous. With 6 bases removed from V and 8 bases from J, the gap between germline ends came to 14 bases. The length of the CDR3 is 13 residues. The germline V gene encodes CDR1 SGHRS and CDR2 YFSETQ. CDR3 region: CASTRVLGGELFF. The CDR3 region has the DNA TGCGCCAGCACCCGCGTCCTGGGAGGGGAGCTGTTTTTT.

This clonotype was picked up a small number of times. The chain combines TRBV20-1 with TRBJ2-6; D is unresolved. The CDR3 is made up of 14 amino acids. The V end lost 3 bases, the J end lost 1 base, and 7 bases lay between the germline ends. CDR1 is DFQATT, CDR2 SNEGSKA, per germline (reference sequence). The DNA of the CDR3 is TGCAGTGCTAGTTCTCCATCTGGGGCCAACGTCCTGACTTTC. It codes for CSASSPSGANVLTF.

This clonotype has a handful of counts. The CDR3 protein is CASTMSRTEAFF. The CDR3 DNA follows: TGTGCCAGCACTATGAGTCGGACTGAAGCTTTCTTT. This chain uses TRBV12-3 or TRBV12-4 with TRBJ1-1, with D unresolved. The CDR3 has 12 amino acids. The V gene lost 7 bases and the J gene lost 5 bases, with 11 bases spanning the gap.

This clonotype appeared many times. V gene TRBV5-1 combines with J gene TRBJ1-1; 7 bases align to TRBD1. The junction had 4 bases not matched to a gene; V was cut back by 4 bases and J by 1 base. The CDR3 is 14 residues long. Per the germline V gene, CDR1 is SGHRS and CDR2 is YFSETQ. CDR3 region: CASSPGQANTEAFF. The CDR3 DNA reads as TGCGCCAGCAGCCCCGGACAGGCGAACACTGAAGCTTTCTTT.

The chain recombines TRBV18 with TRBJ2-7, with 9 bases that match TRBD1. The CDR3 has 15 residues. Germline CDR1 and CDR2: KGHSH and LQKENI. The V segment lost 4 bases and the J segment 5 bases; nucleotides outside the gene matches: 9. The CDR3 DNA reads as TGTGCCAGCTCACTTAGGGACAGGGCCTTGGACGAGCAGTACTTC. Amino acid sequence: CASSLRDRALDEQYF.

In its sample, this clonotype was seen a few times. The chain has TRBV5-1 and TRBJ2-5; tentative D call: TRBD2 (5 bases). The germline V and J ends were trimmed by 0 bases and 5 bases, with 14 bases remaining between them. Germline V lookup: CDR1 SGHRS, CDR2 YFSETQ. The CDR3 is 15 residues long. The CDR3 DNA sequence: TGCGCCAGCAGCTTGGACCCGGGGTTGGTGGAGACCCAGTACTTC. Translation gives CASSLDPGLVETQYF. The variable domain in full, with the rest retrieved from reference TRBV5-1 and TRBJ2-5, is KAGVTQTPRYLIKTRGQQVTLSCSPISGHRSVSWYQQTPGQGLQFLFEYFSETQRNKGNFPGRFSGRQFSNSRSEMNVSTLELGDSALYLCASSLDPGLVETQYFGPGTRLLVL.

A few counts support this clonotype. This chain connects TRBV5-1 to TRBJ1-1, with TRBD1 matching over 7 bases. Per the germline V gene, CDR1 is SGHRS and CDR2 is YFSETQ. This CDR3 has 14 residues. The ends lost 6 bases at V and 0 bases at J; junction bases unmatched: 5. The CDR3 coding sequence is TGCGCCAGCAAGACAGGGACCATGAACACTGAAGCTTTCTTT. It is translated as CASKTGTMNTEAFF.

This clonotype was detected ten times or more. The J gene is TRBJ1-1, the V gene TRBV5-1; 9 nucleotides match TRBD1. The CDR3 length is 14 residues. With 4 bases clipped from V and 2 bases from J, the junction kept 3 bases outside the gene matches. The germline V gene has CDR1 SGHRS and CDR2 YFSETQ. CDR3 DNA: TGCGCCAGCAGCCGGACAGGGGTAAACACTGAAGCTTTCTTT. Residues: CASSRTGVNTEAFF.

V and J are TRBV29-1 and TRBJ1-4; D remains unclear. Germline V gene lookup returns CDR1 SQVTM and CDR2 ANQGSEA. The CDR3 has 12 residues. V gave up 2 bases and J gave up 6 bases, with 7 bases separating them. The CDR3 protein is CSVENVDEKLFF. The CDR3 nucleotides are TGCAGCGTTGAAAATGTTGATGAAAAACTGTTTTTT.

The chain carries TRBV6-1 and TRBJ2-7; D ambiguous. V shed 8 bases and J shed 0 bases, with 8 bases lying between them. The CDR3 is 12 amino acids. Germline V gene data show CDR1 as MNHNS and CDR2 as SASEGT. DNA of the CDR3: TGTGCCAGCCCAGCCAGCTCCTACGAGCAGTACTTC. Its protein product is CASPASSYEQYF.

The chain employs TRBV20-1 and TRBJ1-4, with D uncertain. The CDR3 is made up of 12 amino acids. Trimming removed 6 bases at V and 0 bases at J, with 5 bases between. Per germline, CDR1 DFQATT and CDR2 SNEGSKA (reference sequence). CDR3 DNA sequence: TGCAGTGCCCAAGCAACTAATGAAAAACTGTTTTTT. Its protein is CSAQATNEKLFF.

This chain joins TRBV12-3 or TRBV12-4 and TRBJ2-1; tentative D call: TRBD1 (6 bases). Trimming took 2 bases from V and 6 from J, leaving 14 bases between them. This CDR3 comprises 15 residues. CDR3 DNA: TGTGCCAGCAGTTTAATAGCAGGGGTCCTCAATGAGCAGTTCTTC. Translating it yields CASSLIAGVLNEQFF.

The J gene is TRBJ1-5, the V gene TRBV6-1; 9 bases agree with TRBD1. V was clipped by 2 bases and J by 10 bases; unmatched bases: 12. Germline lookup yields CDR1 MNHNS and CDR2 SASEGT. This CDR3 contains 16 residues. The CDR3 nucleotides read TGTGCCAGCAGTGAAACACGTTGGACAGGGGAGGGTCCCCAGCATTTT. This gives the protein CASSETRWTGEGPQHF.

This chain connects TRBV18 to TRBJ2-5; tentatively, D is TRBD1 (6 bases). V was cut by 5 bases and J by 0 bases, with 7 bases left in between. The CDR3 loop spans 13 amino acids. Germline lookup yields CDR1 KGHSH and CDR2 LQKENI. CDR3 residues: CASSGDNQETQYF. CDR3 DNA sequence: TGTGCCAGCTCAGGGGACAACCAAGAGACCCAGTACTTC.

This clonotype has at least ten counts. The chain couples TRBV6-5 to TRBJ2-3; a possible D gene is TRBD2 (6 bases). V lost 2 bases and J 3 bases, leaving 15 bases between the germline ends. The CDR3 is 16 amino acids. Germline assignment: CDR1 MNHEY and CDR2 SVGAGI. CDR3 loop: CASSYPRKLATDTQYF. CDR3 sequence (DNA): TGTGCCAGCAGTTACCCAAGAAAACTAGCTACAGATACGCAGTATTTT.

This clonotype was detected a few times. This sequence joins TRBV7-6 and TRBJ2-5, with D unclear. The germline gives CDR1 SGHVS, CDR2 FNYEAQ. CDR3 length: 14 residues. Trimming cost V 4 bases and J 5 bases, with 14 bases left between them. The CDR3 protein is CASSSTVLRETQYF. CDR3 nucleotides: TGTGCCAGCAGCTCAACAGTACTACGGGAGACCCAGTACTTC.

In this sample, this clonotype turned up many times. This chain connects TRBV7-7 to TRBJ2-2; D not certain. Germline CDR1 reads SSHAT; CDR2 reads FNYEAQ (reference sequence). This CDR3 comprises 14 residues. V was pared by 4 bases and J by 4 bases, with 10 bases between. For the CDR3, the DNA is TGTGCCAGCAGCTCCATTCTGCGCACCGGGGAGCTGTTTTTT. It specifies CASSSILRTGELFF.

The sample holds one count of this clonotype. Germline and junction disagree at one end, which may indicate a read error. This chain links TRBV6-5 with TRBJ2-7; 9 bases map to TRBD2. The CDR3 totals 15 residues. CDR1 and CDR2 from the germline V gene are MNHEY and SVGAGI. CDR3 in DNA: TGTGCCAGCAGTTACTCTATGGGGACTAGCTACAAGCAGTACTTC. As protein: CASSYSMGTSYKQYF.

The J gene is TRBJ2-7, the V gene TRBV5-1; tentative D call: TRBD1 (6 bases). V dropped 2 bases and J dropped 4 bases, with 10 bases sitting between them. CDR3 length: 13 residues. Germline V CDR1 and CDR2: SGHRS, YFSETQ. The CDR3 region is CASSLQGQYEQYF. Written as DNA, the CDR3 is TGCGCCAGCAGCTTACAGGGTCAGTACGAGCAGTACTTC.

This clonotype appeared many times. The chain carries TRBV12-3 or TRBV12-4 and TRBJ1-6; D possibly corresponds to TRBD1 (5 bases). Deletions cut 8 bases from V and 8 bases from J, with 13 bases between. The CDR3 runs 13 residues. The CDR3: CASGGGTHSPLHF. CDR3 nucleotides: TGTGCCAGCGGGGGAGGTACGCATTCACCCCTCCACTTT.

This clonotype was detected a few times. This CDR3 reads CASMSHRTDTQYF. The CDR3 DNA follows: TGTGCCAGCATGTCCCACCGCACAGATACGCAGTATTTT. The chain links TRBV27 to TRBJ2-3; unclear D gene. The germline V gene encodes CDR1 MNHEY and CDR2 SMNVEV (reference sequence). The ends were cut back, 7 bases at V and 1 base at J, with 9 bases in the middle. The CDR3 length is 13 residues.

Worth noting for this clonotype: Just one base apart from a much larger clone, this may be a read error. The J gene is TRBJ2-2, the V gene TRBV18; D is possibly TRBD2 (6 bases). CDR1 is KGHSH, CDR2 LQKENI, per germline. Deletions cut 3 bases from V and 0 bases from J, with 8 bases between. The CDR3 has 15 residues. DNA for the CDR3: TGTGCCAGCTCACCCGCGGGGACGAACACCGGGGAGCTGTTTTTT. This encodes CASSPAGTNTGELFF.

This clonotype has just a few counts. The DNA for the CDR3 is TGTGCCACCAGTGAGAGGGGGCGTTCAGATACGCAGTATTTT. It codes for CATSERGRSDTQYF. The chain employs TRBV24-1 and TRBJ2-3, with 7 bases identical to TRBD1. J lost 4 bases, V lost 4 bases, and 4 bases had no gene match. The CDR3 has 14 amino acids. Germline V CDR1 and CDR2: KGHDR, SFDVKD.

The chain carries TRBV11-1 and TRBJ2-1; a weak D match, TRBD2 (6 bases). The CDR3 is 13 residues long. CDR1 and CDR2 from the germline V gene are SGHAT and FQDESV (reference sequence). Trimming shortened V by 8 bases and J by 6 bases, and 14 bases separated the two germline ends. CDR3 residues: CASRPGGANEQFF. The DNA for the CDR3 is TGTGCCAGCCGCCCGGGCGGGGCCAATGAGCAGTTCTTC.

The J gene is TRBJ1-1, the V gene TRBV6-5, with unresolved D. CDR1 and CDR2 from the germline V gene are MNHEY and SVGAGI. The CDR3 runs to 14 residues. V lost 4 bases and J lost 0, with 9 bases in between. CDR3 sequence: CASSFGVLNTEAFF. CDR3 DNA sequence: TGTGCCAGCAGTTTCGGGGTACTGAACACTGAAGCTTTCTTT.